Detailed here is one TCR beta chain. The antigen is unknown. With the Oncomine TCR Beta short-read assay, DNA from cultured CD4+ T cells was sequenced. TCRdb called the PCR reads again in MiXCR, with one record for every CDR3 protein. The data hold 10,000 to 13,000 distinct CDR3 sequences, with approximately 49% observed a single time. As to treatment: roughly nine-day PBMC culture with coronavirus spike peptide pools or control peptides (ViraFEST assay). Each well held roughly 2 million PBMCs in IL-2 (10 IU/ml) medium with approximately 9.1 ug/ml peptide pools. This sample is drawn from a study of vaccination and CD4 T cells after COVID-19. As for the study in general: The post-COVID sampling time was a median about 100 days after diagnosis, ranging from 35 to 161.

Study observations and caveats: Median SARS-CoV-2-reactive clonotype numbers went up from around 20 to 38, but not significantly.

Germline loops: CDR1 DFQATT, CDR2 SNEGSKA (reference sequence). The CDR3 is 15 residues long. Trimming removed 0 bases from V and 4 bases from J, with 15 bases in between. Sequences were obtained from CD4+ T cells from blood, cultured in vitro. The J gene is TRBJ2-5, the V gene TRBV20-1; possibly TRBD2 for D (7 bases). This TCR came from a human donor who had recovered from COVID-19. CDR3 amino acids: CSARENRGGRETQYF. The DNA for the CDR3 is TGCAGTGCTAGAGAGAATAGGGGGGGCCGAGAGACCCAGTACTTC.